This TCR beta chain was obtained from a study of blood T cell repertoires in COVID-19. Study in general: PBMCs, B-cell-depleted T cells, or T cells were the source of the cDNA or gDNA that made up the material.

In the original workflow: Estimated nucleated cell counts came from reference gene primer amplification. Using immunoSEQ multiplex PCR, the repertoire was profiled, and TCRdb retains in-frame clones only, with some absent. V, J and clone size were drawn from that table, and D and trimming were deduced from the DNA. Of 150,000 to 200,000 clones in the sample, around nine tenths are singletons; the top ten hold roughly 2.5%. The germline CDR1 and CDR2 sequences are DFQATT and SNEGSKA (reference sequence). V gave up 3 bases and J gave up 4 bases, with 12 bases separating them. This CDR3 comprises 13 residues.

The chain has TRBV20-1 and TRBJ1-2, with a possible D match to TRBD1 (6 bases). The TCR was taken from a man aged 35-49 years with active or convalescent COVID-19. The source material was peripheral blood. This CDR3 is CSASRTAGYGYTF. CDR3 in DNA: TGCAGTGCTAGTCGGACAGCTGGCTATGGCTACACCTTC.